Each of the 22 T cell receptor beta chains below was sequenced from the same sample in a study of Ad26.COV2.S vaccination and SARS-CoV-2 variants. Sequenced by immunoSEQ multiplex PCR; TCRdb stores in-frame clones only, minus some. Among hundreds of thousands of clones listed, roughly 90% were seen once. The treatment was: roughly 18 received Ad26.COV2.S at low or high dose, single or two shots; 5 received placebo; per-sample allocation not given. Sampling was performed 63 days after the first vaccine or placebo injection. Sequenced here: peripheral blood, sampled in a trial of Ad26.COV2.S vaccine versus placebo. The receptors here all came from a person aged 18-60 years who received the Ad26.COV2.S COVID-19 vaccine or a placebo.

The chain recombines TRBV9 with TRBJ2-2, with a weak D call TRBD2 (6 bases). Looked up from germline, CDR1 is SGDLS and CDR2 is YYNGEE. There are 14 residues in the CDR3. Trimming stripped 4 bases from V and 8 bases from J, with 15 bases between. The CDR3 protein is CASSFGHAGGELFF. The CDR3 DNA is TGTGCCAGCAGCTTCGGTCACGCGGGAGGGGAGCTGTTTTTT.

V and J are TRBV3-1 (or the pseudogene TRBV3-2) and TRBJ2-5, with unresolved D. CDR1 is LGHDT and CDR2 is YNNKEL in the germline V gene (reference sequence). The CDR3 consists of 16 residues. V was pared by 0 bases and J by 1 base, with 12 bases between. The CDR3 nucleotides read TGTGCCAGCAGCCAAGAAGGGCAGCCCGTCCAAGAGACCCAGTACTTC. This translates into CASSQEGQPVQETQYF.

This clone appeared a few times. This chain's CDR3 is CSVQGGVEKLFF. The CDR3 DNA follows: TGCAGCGTTCAGGGAGGGGTCGAAAAACTGTTTTTT. The rearrangement uses TRBV29-1 and TRBJ1-4; possibly TRBD1 for D (5 bases). This CDR3 comprises 12 residues. V lost 5 bases, J lost 8 bases, and 12 bases lay in between. Looked up from germline, CDR1 is SQVTM and CDR2 is ANQGSEA.

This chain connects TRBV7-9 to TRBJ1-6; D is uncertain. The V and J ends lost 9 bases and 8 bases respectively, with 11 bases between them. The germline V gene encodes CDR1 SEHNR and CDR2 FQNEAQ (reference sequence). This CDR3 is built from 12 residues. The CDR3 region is CASAEEDSPLHF. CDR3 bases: TGTGCCAGTGCGGAGGAAGATTCACCCCTCCACTTT.

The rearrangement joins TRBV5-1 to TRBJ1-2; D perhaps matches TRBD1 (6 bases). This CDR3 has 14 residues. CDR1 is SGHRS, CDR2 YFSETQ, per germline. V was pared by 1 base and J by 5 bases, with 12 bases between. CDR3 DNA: TGCGCCAGCAGCTTGACAGGGAGGGAATATGGCTACACCTTC. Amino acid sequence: CASSLTGREYGYTF.

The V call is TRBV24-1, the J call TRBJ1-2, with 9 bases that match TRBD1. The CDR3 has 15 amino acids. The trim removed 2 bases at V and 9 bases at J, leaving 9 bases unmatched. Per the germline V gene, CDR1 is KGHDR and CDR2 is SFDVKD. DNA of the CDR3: TGTGCCACCAGTGATTGGACCGGGACAGGGTTACGCTACACCTTC. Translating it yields CATSDWTGTGLRYTF.

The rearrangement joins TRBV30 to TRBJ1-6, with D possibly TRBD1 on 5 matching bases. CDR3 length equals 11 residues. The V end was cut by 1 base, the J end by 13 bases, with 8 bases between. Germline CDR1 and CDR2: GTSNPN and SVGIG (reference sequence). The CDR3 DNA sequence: TGTGCCTGGAGTGCGGGGGGTCCCCTCCACTTT. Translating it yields CAWSAGGPLHF. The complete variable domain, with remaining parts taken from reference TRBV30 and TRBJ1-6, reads SQTIHQWPATLVQPVGSPLSLECTVEGTSNPNLYWYRQAAGRGLQLLFYSVGIGQISSEVPQNLSASRPQDRQFILSSKKLLLSDSGFYLCAWSAGGPLHFGNGTRLTVT.

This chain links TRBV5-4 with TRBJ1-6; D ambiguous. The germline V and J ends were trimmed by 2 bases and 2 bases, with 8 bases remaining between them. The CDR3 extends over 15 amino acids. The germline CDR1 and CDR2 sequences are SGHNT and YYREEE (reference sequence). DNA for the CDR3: TGTGCCAGCAGCTTTCACGGAACCTATAATTCACCCCTCCACTTT. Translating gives CASSFHGTYNSPLHF.

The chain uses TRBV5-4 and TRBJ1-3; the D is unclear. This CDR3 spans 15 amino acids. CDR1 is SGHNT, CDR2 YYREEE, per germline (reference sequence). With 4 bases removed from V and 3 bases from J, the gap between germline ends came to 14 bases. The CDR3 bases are TGTGCCAGCAGCCCAACCGGAGGGTATGGAAACACCATATATTTT. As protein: CASSPTGGYGNTIYF.

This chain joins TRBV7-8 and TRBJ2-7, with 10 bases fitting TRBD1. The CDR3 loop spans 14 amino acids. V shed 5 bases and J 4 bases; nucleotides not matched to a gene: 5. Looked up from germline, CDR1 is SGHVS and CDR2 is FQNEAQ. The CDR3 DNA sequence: TGTGCCAGCAGCCGGGACAGGGGATTATACGAGCAGTACTTC. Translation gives CASSRDRGLYEQYF.

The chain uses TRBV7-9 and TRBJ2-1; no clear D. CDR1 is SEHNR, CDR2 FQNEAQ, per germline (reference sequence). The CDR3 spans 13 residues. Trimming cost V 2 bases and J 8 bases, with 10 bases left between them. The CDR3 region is CASSLMERDEQFF. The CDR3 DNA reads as TGTGCCAGCAGCTTAATGGAACGGGATGAGCAGTTCTTC. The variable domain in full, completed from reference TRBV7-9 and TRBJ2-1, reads DTGVSQNPRHKITKRGQNVTFRCDPISEHNRLYWYRQTLGQGPEFLTYFQNEAQLEKSRLLSDRFSAERPKGSFSTLEIQRTEQGDSAMYLCASSLMERDEQFFGPGTRLTVL.

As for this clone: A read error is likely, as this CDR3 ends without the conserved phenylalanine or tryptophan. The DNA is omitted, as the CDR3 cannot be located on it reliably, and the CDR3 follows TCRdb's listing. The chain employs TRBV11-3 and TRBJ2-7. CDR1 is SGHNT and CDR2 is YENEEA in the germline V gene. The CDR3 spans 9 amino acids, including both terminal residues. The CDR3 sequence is CASSLRNIP.

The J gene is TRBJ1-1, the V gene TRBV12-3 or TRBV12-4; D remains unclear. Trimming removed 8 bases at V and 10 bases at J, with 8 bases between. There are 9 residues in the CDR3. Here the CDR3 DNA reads TGTGCCAGCGGGCACTCAGCTTTCTTT. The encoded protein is CASGHSAFF.

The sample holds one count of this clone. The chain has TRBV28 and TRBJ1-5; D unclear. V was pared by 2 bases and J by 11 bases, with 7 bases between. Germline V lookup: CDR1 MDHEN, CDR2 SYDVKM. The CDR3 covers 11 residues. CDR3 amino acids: CASSLRESQHF. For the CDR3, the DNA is TGTGCCAGCAGTTTACGGGAGTCCCAGCATTTT.

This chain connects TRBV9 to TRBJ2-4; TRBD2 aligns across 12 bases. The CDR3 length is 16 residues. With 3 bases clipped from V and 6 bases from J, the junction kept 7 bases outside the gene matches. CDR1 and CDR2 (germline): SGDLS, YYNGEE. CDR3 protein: CASSEGLAGTSNIQYF. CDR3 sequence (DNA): TGTGCCAGCAGCGAGGGACTAGCGGGCACCTCAAACATTCAGTACTTC.

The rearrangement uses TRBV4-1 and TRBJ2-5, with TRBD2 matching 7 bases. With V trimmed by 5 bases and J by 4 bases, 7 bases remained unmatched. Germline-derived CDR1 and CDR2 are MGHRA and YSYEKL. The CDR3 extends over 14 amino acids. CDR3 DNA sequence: TGCGCCAGCAGCTCTCTCGGGGAGGGAGAGACCCAGTACTTC. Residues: CASSSLGEGETQYF.

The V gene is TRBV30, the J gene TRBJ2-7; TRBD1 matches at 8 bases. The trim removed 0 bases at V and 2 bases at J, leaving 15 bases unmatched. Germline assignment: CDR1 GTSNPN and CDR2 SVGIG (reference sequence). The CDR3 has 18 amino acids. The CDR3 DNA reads TGTGCCTGGAGTGTTCGACAGGGGTTTGGTTTCGGGACCTACGAGCAGTACTTC. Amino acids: CAWSVRQGFGFGTYEQYF.

In DNA form, the CDR3 reads TGTGCCAGCAGCCTTCGGCGGAACTCCTACGAGCAGTACTTC. Its translation: CASSLRRNSYEQYF. The chain links TRBV27 to TRBJ2-7, with D hard to call. Germline values: CDR1 MNHEY, CDR2 SMNVEV (reference sequence). Trimming left V 6 bases short and J 0 bases short, with 12 bases between. This CDR3 has 14 amino acids.

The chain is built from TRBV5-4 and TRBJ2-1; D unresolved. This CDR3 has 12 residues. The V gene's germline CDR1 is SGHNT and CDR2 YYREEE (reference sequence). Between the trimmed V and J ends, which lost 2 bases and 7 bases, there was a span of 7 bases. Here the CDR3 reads CASSLNGNEQFF. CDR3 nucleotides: TGTGCCAGCAGCTTAAACGGGAATGAGCAGTTCTTC.

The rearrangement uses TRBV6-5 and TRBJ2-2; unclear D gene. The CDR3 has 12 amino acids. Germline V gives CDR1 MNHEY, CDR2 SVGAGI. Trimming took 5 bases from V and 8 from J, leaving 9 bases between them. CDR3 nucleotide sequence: TGTGCCAGCAGTCGACATGCGGGGGAGCTGTTTTTT. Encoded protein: CASSRHAGELFF.

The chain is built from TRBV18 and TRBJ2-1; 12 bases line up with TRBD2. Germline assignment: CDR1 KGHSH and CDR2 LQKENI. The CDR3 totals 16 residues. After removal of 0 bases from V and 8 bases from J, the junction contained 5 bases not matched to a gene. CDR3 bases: TGTGCCAGCTCACCACCGGGACTAGCGGGCCCCCATGAGCAGTTCTTC. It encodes CASSPPGLAGPHEQFF.

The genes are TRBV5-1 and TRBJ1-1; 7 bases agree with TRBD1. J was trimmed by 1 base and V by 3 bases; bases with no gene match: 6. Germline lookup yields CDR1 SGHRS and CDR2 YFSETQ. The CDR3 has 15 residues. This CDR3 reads CASSSQTGKNTEAFF. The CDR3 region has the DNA TGCGCCAGCAGCTCCCAGACAGGGAAGAACACTGAAGCTTTCTTT.